This record concerns one T cell receptor (beta chain) sequence. While infection was still active, Seattle patients were enrolled and then followed longitudinally. Measured with immunoSEQ multiplex PCR; TCRdb has only the in-frame clones, and not every one. The table has roughly 160,000 clones, 70% to 90% seen once. The sample belongs to a study of blood T cell repertoires in COVID-19. In the study overall: Samples came from the United States, Italy and Spain, spanning acute and convalescent COVID-19.

V lost 5 bases to trimming and J lost 9 bases; unmatched junction nucleotides: 11. CDR1 is SGHNT, CDR2 YENEEA, per germline. CDR3 length: 14 amino acids. The gene calls are TRBV11-3 and TRBJ1-1; 8 nucleotides line up with TRBD1. The sequenced material came from peripheral blood. This clonotype originated in a man between 60 and 75 years old with COVID-19, enrolled during active disease. CDR3 sequence reads: CASSPGPGQDKAFF. For the CDR3, the DNA is TGTGCCAGCAGCCCCGGGCCGGGACAGGACAAAGCTTTCTTT.